The clone carrying this TCR beta chain was picked up a small number of times. Its target is not known. 13 Jbeta primers and 60 Vbeta primers were used for the PCR. Per the authors' pipeline: About 11 million of the about 80 million unique TCR beta chains counted in a later analysis were shared. Here immunoSEQ multiplex PCR was the method, and the copy in TCRdb shows in-frame clones only, minus some. The V and J calls and the clone size are those of that table, but D and trimming were determined from the DNA. In the table there are about 150,000 clones, more than 9.5% of which are singletons. The CDR3 has 13 residues. With V trimmed by 5 bases and J by 7 bases, 3 bases remained unmatched. Germline V lookup: CDR1 MNHEY, CDR2 SVGAGI. This sample is part of a study of cytomegalovirus exposure and HLA in healthy donors. Regarding the study as a whole: HLA allele associations emerged for 15,000 to 20,000 TCR beta sequences in a later analysis, at 0.05 false discovery rate. Rare TCR sequences predominated, though certain public TCRs were found in many donors. The productive fraction for most TCR beta V segments was about 87% or about 30% in an earlier analysis.

The source material was PBMCs. V is TRBV6-5 and J is TRBJ1-2; 11 nucleotides line up with TRBD1. This TCR was sampled from a middle-aged man in good health and CMV-seronegative. CDR3 amino acids: CASSTGTGGGYTF. CDR3 DNA: TGTGCCAGCAGTACGGGGACAGGGGGTGGCTACACCTTC.